Sequencing of this T cell receptor (beta chain) was carried out in a study of blood T cell repertoires in COVID-19. Only in-frame clones appear in the TCRdb table, and some are missing; sequencing was by immunoSEQ multiplex PCR. The repertoire consists of fewer than 250,000 clones, with 83% occurring once and the leading ten covering approximately 7.4%. Germline V gives CDR1 SGDLS, CDR2 YYNGEE. CDR3 length: 15 residues. Trimming took 0 bases from V and 3 from J; bases not matched to a gene: 4. The chain links TRBV9 to TRBJ2-7; TRBD2 matches 9 bases. The sample consisted of peripheral blood. The receptor was isolated from a woman aged 50 to 60 with acute or convalescent COVID-19. The CDR3 is CASSVGGTSFYEQYF. Here the CDR3 DNA reads TGTGCCAGCAGCGTAGGTGGGACTAGCTTCTACGAGCAGTACTTC.